The clone carrying this T cell receptor beta chain was seen repeatedly, ten times or more. Its target is unknown. The data originate from a study of T cell repertoires in cytomegalovirus infection. In the study overall: Both CMV infection and a matching HLA type were indicated by public TCR beta signatures.

General observations from the study: Cumulative public TCR beta family frequency identified carriers of CMV plus the relevant HLA.

Per the germline V gene, CDR1 is SGHVS and CDR2 is FQNEAQ. The V end was cut by 2 bases, the J end by 6 bases, with 8 bases between. This CDR3 has 13 amino acids. Each CDR3 protein gets one entry after TCRdb re-called the reads with MiXCR. The repertoire holds 250,000 or so distinct CDR3 sequences, with around an eighth as singletons. Sequenced input: PBMCs. V usage is TRBV7-8 and J usage is TRBJ2-1; D remains ambiguous. This TCR derives from a human donor in good health (CMV status not recorded). Some clones in this sample may be carry-over from other donors' samples. In nucleotides, the CDR3 is TGTGCCAGCAGCTTACGGAGCTTCAATGAGCAGTTCTTC. Residues: CASSLRSFNEQFF.